Listed below are T cell receptor beta chains from one sample, sequenced in a study of shared clonotypes between healthy human individuals. Clones were read by immunoSEQ multiplex PCR, and TCRdb kept only the in-frame ones, dropping some. The table lists about 2.1 million clones, 90% to 95% of them singletons, with over 1.5% in the top ten. Sequenced sample: naive CD8+ T cells from PBMCs. The receptor set was obtained from a man between 18 and 29 years old in good health. Some clones in this sample may be carry-over from other donors' samples. CDR3s leave out the opening cysteine and the closing phenylalanine or tryptophan.

CDR3	V	J
SVEDLGQGLGYT	TRBV29-1	TRBJ1-2
ASSLRAGSYNEQF	TRBV28	TRBJ2-1
ASSQTGTGVEQY	TRBV27	TRBJ2-7
ASSNGTSSYEQY	TRBV21-1	TRBJ2-7
ASSPRRVSVNSPLH	TRBV11-1	TRBJ1-6
ASSLEWTEKNIQY	TRBV5-1	TRBJ2-4
ASSLGTAYGYT	TRBV27	TRBJ1-2
ASSENRGNTGELF	TRBV2	TRBJ2-2
ASRGDYGYT	TRBV9	TRBJ1-2
ASSQGDRLAGSPYEQY	TRBV4-2	TRBJ2-7
ASSLLQGAYEQY	TRBV7-9	TRBJ2-7
ASSDRGWGYT	TRBV25-1	TRBJ1-2
ASPKERGTEAF	TRBV28	TRBJ1-1
ARSCQHRDRGLLMNSGELF	TRBV5-3	TRBJ2-2
ASSEGTVYGYT	TRBV5-6	TRBJ1-2
AISTGTGVNEQY	TRBV10-3	TRBJ2-7
ASSEYGPNTEAF	TRBV2	TRBJ1-1
AFSPQRERYEQY	TRBV30	TRBJ2-7
SVEKGGNEQF	TRBV29-1	TRBJ2-1
ASSLLAGDYGYT	TRBV27	TRBJ1-2
ASSLSRGLDEAF	TRBV18	TRBJ1-1
ASSVGQTDTDTQY	TRBV9	TRBJ2-3
ASSLPEGGDTYEQY	TRBV11-2	TRBJ2-7
ASSHNGQGVYEQY	TRBV7-6	TRBJ2-7
ASSYSWADNEQF	TRBV6-5	TRBJ2-1
ASSSDSGGANYGYT	TRBV28	TRBJ1-2
ASSAGQRNTEAF	TRBV13	TRBJ1-1
ASRPESVNEQY	TRBV7-8	TRBJ2-7
ASSLAGGNQPQH	TRBV11-1	TRBJ1-5
ASRSPPQH	TRBV12-2	TRBJ1-5
ASSPRESAYTDTQY	TRBV7-9	TRBJ2-3
ASSFQGAHNEQF	TRBV28	TRBJ2-1
ASSQTIGSFYEQY	TRBV4-3	TRBJ2-7
ASSVTVGNQPQH	TRBV28	TRBJ1-5
ASSSVSGTGVTEAF	TRBV7-9	TRBJ1-1
ASSWGTMSTDTQY	TRBV5-6	TRBJ2-3
ASSSQGPGELF	TRBV7-9	TRBJ2-2
ASSVAGEGVYNEQF	TRBV9	TRBJ2-1
ASSQGTSGDATQY	TRBV4-1	TRBJ2-3
ASSSGRQETQY	TRBV7-8	TRBJ2-5
ASSPTMGSTEAF	TRBV7-3	TRBJ1-1
ASSPRATNEKLF	TRBV6-5	TRBJ1-4
AWTQGAGISYEQY	TRBV30	TRBJ2-7
ASSFGGSQAYEQY	TRBV27	TRBJ2-7
ASRGGYSRDTQY	TRBV6-1	TRBJ2-3
ASSFRDSTYGYT	TRBV27	TRBJ1-2
ASSLERGPPRSGSSGANVLT	TRBV7-6	TRBJ2-6
ASRQALKGAFTEAF	TRBV5-1	TRBJ1-1
ASSQELAGPLYNEQF	TRBV14	TRBJ2-1
ASSLWRQGENTGELF	TRBV7-6	TRBJ2-2
ASSARLAGSSYNEQF	TRBV9	TRBJ2-1
ASSGTGGDGLRGYT	TRBV5-8	TRBJ1-2
ASRRGTATPYNEQF	TRBV28	TRBJ2-1